The 26 T cell receptor beta chains below all came from one sample that was sequenced in a study of technical replicates of blood from a few donors. Sequencing used immunoSEQ multiplex PCR; TCRdb keeps in-frame clones, though not all of them. The top ten hold roughly 0.31% of the sample, which has around 97,000 clones, approximately 95% seen once. The sequenced sample was T cells isolated from PBMCs. The receptors originated from a human donor in good health.

The rearrangement uses TRBV7-9 and TRBJ2-7, with D possibly being TRBD2 (6 bases). Per the germline V gene, CDR1 is SEHNR and CDR2 is FQNEAQ (reference sequence). Trimming shortened V by 5 bases and J by 1 base, and 12 bases separated the two germline ends. This CDR3 region has 14 residues. CDR3 in DNA: TGTGCCAGCAGCCCGGAGGGACCTTCCTACGAGCAGTACTTC. This gives the protein CASSPEGPSYEQYF.

The V gene is TRBV27, the J gene TRBJ2-5, with TRBD2 matching over 11 bases. Trimming at V came to 7 bases and at J to 2 bases, leaving 12 bases not matched to a gene. The CDR3 contains 17 residues. Germline V lookup: CDR1 MNHEY, CDR2 SMNVEV (reference sequence). The CDR3 nucleotides are TGTGCCAGCACCCGTCTAGGACTAGCGGGCGTACAAGAGACCCAGTACTTC. Translating gives CASTRLGLAGVQETQYF.

This clone has just one count. The V call is TRBV29-1, the J call TRBJ1-1; D is unresolved. The CDR3 extends over 11 amino acids. Trimming removed 7 bases at V and 0 bases at J, with 6 bases between. Per the germline V gene, CDR1 is SQVTM and CDR2 is ANQGSEA. CDR3 amino acids: CSGAMNTEAFF. For the CDR3, the DNA is TGCAGCGGGGCTATGAACACTGAAGCTTTCTTT. The variable domain in full, completed from reference TRBV29-1 and TRBJ1-1, reads SAVISQKPSRDICQRGTSLTIQCQVDSQVTMMFWYRQQPGQSLTLIATANQGSEATYESGFVIDKFPISRPNLTFSTLTVSNMSPEDSSIYLCSGAMNTEAFFGQGTRLTVV.

This sequence joins TRBV15 and TRBJ2-1; 8 bases align to TRBD2. With V trimmed by 4 bases and J by 8 bases, 13 bases remained unmatched. The CDR3 is made up of 16 amino acids. Germline assignment: CDR1 LNHNV and CDR2 YYDKDF (reference sequence). The CDR3 loop is CATSIPGGRHKDEQFF. CDR3 nucleotides: TGTGCCACCAGCATCCCTGGCGGGAGGCACAAAGATGAGCAGTTCTTC.

The chain recombines TRBV7-3 with TRBJ2-1, with 14 bases fitting TRBD2. The CDR3 length is 16 residues. CDR1 is SGHTA and CDR2 is FQGTGA in the germline V gene. J gave up 8 bases and V 1 base, and 4 bases lay outside the gene matches. The chain's CDR3 is CASSLRLAGGPHEQFF. CDR3 nucleotide sequence: TGTGCCAGCAGCTTAAGACTAGCGGGAGGGCCGCATGAGCAGTTCTTC. Looking up the rest from reference TRBV7-3 and TRBJ2-1 gives the full variable domain: GAGVSQTPSNKVTEKGKYVELRCDPISGHTALYWYRQSLGQGPEFLIYFQGTGAADDSGLPNDRFFAVRPEGSVSTLKIQRTERGDSAVYLCASSLRLAGGPHEQFFGPGTRLTVL.

The chain is built from TRBV29-1 and TRBJ1-1, with 7 positions matching TRBD1. The CDR3 totals 14 residues. Looked up from germline, CDR1 is SQVTM and CDR2 is ANQGSEA. V was pared by 5 bases and J by 6 bases, with 12 bases of the junction left unmatched. The CDR3 bases are TGCAGCGTTCCCCCGACAGGGAGGATGGCTGAAGCTTTCTTT. This codes for CSVPPTGRMAEAFF.

This clone was seen only once. The chain couples TRBV6-1 to TRBJ2-2; D is undetermined. Germline V lookup: CDR1 MNHNS, CDR2 SASEGT. V gave up 3 bases and J gave up 1 base, with 12 bases separating them. The CDR3 has 16 residues. CDR3: CASSDLAPLNTGELFF. CDR3 in DNA: TGTGCCAGCAGTGACTTGGCACCGTTGAACACCGGGGAGCTGTTTTTT.

J is TRBJ1-2 and V is TRBV28; D is uncertain. The CDR3 spans 14 residues. Germline CDR1 is MDHEN and CDR2 is SYDVKM. Trimming took 11 bases from V and 2 from J, leaving 18 bases between them. As DNA, the CDR3 is TGTGCCGCTGGTGGGGTACGGGGAAACTATGGCTACACCTTC. Protein: CAAGGVRGNYGYTF.

Worth noting for this clone: This sample also contains other DNA sequences that code for the same CDR3. The chain is built from TRBV7-9 and TRBJ2-3; 7 nucleotides line up with TRBD1. The length of the CDR3 is 16 residues. J was trimmed by 2 bases and V by 5 bases; bases with no gene match: 10. Looked up from germline, CDR1 is SEHNR and CDR2 is FQNEAQ (reference sequence). The chain's CDR3 is CASSIHIDRATDTQYF. The CDR3 DNA reads as TGTGCCAGCAGCATACACATTGACAGGGCCACAGATACGCAGTATTTT.

This clone was seen only once. The chain uses TRBV27 and TRBJ1-1; D not certain. The V end was cut by 0 bases, the J end by 1 base, with 9 bases between. In germline, CDR1 is MNHEY, CDR2 SMNVEV (reference sequence). The CDR3 has 15 amino acids. As DNA, the CDR3 is TGTGCCAGCAGTTTATCTGTCGGGTGGAACACTGAAGCTTTCTTT. Residues: CASSLSVGWNTEAFF.

The V gene is TRBV7-6, the J gene TRBJ1-5; tentatively, D is TRBD1 (5 bases). Germline V gene lookup returns CDR1 SGHVS and CDR2 FNYEAQ. CDR3 length equals 14 residues. Deletions cut 2 bases from V and 5 bases from J, with 10 bases between. CDR3 in DNA: TGTGCCAGCAGCTTACAAGGGGACTATCAGCCCCAGCATTTT. As protein: CASSLQGDYQPQHF.

The chain employs TRBV7-6 and TRBJ2-1, with D perhaps TRBD1 (5 bases). The germline gives CDR1 SGHVS, CDR2 FNYEAQ. Trimming took off 1 base at V and 4 bases at J, with 5 bases between the two ends. The CDR3 is 13 residues long. The CDR3 reads CASSLDRYNEQFF. CDR3 DNA sequence: TGTGCCAGCAGCTTAGACAGGTACAATGAGCAGTTCTTC.

The genes are TRBV4-1 and TRBJ2-1; 8 nucleotides line up with TRBD2. Unmatched junction bases numbered 9, after V lost 5 bases and J lost 6 bases. Germline assignment: CDR1 MGHRA and CDR2 YSYEKL. The CDR3 covers 15 residues. CDR3 sequence reads: CASSEGGTRGNEQFF. The CDR3 nucleotides are TGCGCCAGCAGCGAAGGGGGGACTAGAGGCAATGAGCAGTTCTTC.

The J gene is TRBJ1-3, the V gene TRBV9; D gene unclear. This CDR3 has 17 amino acids. Germline CDR1 and CDR2: SGDLS and YYNGEE. V was clipped by 2 bases and J by 1 base, with 16 bases between them. This CDR3 is CASSVTPSGLSGNTIYF. CDR3 sequence (DNA): TGTGCCAGCAGCGTCACCCCTTCAGGACTTTCTGGAAACACCATATATTTT.

This chain links TRBV6-5 with TRBJ1-1, with 8 bases that match TRBD1. V was clipped by 6 bases and J by 11 bases; unmatched bases: 5. The CDR3 contains 11 residues. Germline assignment: CDR1 MNHEY and CDR2 SVGAGI. The CDR3 is CASSSGGEAFF. CDR3 bases: TGTGCCAGCAGCTCAGGGGGCGAGGCTTTCTTT.

The chain couples TRBV29-1 to TRBJ2-3; 12 bases match TRBD2. Germline values: CDR1 SQVTM, CDR2 ANQGSEA. The length of the CDR3 is 15 residues. Trimming took 4 bases from V and 0 from J; bases not matched to a gene: 2. The CDR3 loop is CSVAGTSGSTDTQYF. As DNA, the CDR3 is TGCAGCGTTGCCGGGACTAGCGGGAGCACAGATACGCAGTATTTT.

V usage is TRBV7-9 and J usage is TRBJ2-3, with 11 bases aligning to TRBD2. CDR3 length equals 16 residues. The V gene end was trimmed by 6 bases and the J gene end by 1 base; junction bases not matched to a gene: 6. The germline V gene has CDR1 SEHNR and CDR2 FQNEAQ (reference sequence). The CDR3 spells CASSCGLAGCTDTQYF. In DNA, the CDR3 is TGTGCCAGCAGTTGTGGACTAGCGGGTTGCACAGATACGCAGTATTTT. Filled out from reference TRBV7-9 and TRBJ2-3, the complete variable domain reads DTGVSQNPRHKITKRGQNVTFRCDPISEHNRLYWYRQTLGQGPEFLTYFQNEAQLEKSRLLSDRFSAERPKGSFSTLEIQRTEQGDSAMYLCASSCGLAGCTDTQYFGPGTRLTVL.

J is TRBJ2-6 and V is TRBV19, with TRBD1 as a possible D gene (7 bases). Trimming cost V 4 bases and J 2 bases, with 9 bases left between them. In germline, CDR1 is LNHDA, CDR2 SQIVND (reference sequence). The CDR3 extends over 15 amino acids. The CDR3 sequence: CASSSRGAGANVLTF. The CDR3, as DNA: TGTGCCAGTAGTAGCAGGGGGGCTGGGGCCAACGTCCTGACTTTC.

This chain connects TRBV5-1 to TRBJ2-7, with 7 bases identical to TRBD1. The CDR3 length is 13 residues. CDR1 and CDR2 (germline): SGHRS, YFSETQ. The V gene end was trimmed by 2 bases and the J gene end by 3 bases; junction bases not matched to a gene: 2. Here the CDR3 reads CASSLQGNYEQYF. The CDR3 DNA sequence: TGCGCCAGCAGCTTACAGGGGAACTACGAGCAGTACTTC.

V and J are TRBV9 and TRBJ2-1; weak D call: TRBD2 (5 bases). The germline gives CDR1 SGDLS, CDR2 YYNGEE. The germline V and J ends were trimmed by 1 base and 2 bases, with 10 bases remaining between them. The length of the CDR3 is 15 residues. CDR3 sequence (DNA): TGTGCCAGCAGCGTATTACGGGATCCCTACAATGAGCAGTTCTTC. It yields the protein CASSVLRDPYNEQFF.

The chain joins TRBV10-2 to TRBJ2-1, with 12 bases matching TRBD2. The V segment lost 4 bases and the J segment 0 bases; nucleotides outside the gene matches: 4. This CDR3 spans 17 amino acids. Germline-derived CDR1 and CDR2 are WSHSY and SAAADI. This CDR3 reads CASSGATSGSSYNEQFF. The CDR3 bases are TGCGCCAGCAGTGGGGCGACTAGCGGGAGCTCCTACAATGAGCAGTTCTTC.

The chain joins TRBV15 to TRBJ2-1; 10 positions agree with TRBD2. Germline trimming cut 1 base from V and 2 bases from J; bases unmatched to any gene: 5. The CDR3 totals 17 residues. The germline CDR1 and CDR2 sequences are LNHNV and YYDKDF (reference sequence). CDR3 coding DNA: TGTGCCACCAGCAGAGGACTTAGCGGGAGGACCTACAATGAGCAGTTCTTC. Encoded protein: CATSRGLSGRTYNEQFF. The whole variable domain, filled in from reference TRBV15 and TRBJ2-1, reads DAMVIQNPRYQVTQFGKPVTLSCSQTLNHNVMYWYQQKSSQAPKLLFHYYDKDFNNEADTPDNFQSRRPNTSFCFLDIRSPGLGDTAMYLCATSRGLSGRTYNEQFFGPGTRLTVL.

This clone was seen once. The chain recombines TRBV28 with TRBJ2-3; possible D gene TRBD2, 6 bases. The CDR3 loop spans 17 amino acids. Germline CDR1 reads MDHEN; CDR2 reads SYDVKM. Trimming stripped 6 bases from V and 1 base from J, with 20 bases between. The CDR3 bases are TGTGCCAGCAGCACGATCGAATCTAGCGACCGCACAGATACGCAGTATTTT. Translating it yields CASSTIESSDRTDTQYF.

The chain recombines TRBV9 with TRBJ2-7; the D is unclear. Trimming removed 4 bases at V and 5 bases at J, with 16 bases between. CDR3 length: 14 residues. Germline CDR1 and CDR2: SGDLS and YYNGEE. Here the CDR3 reads CASSFVEYGDEQYF. CDR3 bases: TGTGCCAGCAGCTTTGTAGAGTATGGTGACGAGCAGTACTTC.

The rearrangement joins TRBV6-5 to TRBJ2-2; D possibly corresponds to TRBD2 (5 bases). Per the germline V gene, CDR1 is MNHEY and CDR2 is SVGAGI. There are 13 residues in the CDR3. With 2 bases removed from V and 6 bases from J, the gap between germline ends came to 7 bases. The CDR3, as DNA: TGTGCCAGCAGTTACCGGACTTCCGGGGAGCTGTTTTTT. It encodes CASSYRTSGELFF.

V and J are TRBV5-1 and TRBJ1-2; TRBD1 agrees at 7 bases. CDR3 length equals 12 residues. Germline V gene lookup returns CDR1 SGHRS and CDR2 YFSETQ. V lost 5 bases, J lost 6 bases, and 4 bases stayed unmatched. The CDR3 spells CASSPGTDGYTF. The CDR3 DNA reads TGCGCCAGCAGTCCCGGGACAGATGGCTACACCTTC.